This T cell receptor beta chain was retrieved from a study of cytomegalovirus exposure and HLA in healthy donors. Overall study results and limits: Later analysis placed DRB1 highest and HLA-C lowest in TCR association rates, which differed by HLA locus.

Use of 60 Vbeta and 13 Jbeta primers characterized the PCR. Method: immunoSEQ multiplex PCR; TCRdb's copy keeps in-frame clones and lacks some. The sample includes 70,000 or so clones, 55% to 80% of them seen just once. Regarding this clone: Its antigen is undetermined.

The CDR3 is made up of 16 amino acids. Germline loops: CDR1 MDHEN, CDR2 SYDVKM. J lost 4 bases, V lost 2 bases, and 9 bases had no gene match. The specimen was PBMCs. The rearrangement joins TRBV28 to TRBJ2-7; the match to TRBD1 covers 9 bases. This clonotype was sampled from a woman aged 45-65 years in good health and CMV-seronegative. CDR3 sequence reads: CASSLLKAGQGYEQYF. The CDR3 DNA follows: TGTGCCAGCAGTTTACTCAAGGCGGGACAGGGATACGAGCAGTACTTC.